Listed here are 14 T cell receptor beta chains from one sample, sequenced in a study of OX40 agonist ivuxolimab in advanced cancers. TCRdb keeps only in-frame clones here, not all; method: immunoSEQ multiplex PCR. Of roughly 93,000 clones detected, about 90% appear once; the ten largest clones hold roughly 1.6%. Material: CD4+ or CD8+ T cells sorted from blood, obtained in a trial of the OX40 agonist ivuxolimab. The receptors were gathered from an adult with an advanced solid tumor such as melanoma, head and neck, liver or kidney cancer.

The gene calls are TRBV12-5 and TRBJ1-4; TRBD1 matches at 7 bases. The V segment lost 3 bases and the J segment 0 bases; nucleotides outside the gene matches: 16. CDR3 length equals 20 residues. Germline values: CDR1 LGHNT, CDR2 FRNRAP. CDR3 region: CASGFPSGTDKIATNEKLFF. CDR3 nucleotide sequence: TGTGCTAGTGGTTTCCCTTCCGGGACAGACAAAATTGCAACTAATGAAAAACTGTTTTTT.

This CDR3 is CASRRTGGNYGYTF. The CDR3 DNA reads TGTGCCAGTAGACGGACAGGGGGAAACTATGGCTACACCTTC. The chain couples TRBV19 to TRBJ1-2, with 10 bases identical to TRBD1. Germline V CDR1 and CDR2: LNHDA, SQIVND (reference sequence). This CDR3 is built from 14 residues. The junction had 3 bases not matched to a gene; V was cut back by 6 bases and J by 2 bases.

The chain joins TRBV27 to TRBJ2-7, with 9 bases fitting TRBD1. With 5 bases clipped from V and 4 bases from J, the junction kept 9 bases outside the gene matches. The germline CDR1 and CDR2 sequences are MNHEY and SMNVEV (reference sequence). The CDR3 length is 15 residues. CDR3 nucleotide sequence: TGTGCCAGCAGTCCACGGGGACAGGGACCATACGAGCAGTACTTC. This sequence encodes CASSPRGQGPYEQYF.

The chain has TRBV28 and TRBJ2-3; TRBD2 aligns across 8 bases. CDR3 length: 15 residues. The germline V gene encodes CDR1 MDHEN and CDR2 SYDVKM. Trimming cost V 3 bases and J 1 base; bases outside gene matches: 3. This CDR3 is CASSLAGGGTDTQYF. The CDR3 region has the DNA TGTGCCAGCAGTTTGGCGGGAGGAGGCACAGATACGCAGTATTTT.

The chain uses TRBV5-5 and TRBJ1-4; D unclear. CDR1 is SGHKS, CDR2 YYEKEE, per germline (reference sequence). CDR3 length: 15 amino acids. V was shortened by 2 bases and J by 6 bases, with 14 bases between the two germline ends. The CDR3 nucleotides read TGTGCCAGCAGCTTTAGGGAGAACTCTTATGAAAAACTGTTTTTT. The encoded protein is CASSFRENSYEKLFF.

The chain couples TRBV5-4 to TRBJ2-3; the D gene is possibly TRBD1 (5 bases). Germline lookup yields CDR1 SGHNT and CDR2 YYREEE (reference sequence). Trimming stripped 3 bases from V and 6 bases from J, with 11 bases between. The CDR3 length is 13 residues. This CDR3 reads CASSWGGGDTQYF. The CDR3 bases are TGTGCCAGCAGCTGGGGCGGTGGTGATACGCAGTATTTT. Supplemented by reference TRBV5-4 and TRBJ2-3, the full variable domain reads ETGVTQSPTHLIKTRGQQVTLRCSSQSGHNTVSWYQQALGQGPQFIFQYYREEENGRGNFPPRFSGLQFPNYSSELNVNALELDDSALYLCASSWGGGDTQYFGPGTRLTVL.

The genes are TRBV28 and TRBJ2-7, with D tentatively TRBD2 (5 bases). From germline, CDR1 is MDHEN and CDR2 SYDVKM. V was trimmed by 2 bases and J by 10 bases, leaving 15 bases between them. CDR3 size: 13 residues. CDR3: CASSLPKDGIQYF. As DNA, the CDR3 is TGTGCCAGCAGTTTACCGAAGGACGGGATACAGTACTTC.

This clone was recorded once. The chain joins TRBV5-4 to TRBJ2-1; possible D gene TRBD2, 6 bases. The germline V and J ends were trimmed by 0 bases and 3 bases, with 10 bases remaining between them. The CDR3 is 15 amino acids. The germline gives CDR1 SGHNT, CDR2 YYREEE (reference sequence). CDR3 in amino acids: CASSLAAGGYNEQFF. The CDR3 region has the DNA TGTGCCAGCAGCTTGGCAGCCGGGGGCTACAATGAGCAGTTCTTC.

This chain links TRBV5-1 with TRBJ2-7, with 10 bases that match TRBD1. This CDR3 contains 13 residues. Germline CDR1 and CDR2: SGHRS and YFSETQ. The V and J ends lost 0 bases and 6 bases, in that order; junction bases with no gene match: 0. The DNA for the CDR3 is TGCGCCAGCAGCTTGGGACAGGGGGCCGAGCAGTACTTC. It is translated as CASSLGQGAEQYF.

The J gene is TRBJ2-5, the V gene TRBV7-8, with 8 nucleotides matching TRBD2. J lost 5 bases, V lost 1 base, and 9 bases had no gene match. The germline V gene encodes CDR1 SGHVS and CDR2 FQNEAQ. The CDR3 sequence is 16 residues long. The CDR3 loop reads CASSLVRGRREETQYF. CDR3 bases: TGTGCCAGCAGCTTAGTGCGCGGGAGGAGGGAGGAGACCCAGTACTTC.

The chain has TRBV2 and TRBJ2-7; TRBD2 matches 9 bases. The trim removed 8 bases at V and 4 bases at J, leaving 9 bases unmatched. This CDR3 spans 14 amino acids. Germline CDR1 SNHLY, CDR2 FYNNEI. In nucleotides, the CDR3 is TGTGCCAGCCGAAATAGCGGGAGTTCGTACGAGCAGTACTTC. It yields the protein CASRNSGSSYEQYF.

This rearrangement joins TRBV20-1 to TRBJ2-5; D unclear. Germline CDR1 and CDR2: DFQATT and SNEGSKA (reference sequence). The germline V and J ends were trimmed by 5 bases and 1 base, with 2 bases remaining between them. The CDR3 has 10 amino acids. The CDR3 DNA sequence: TGCAGTGCTCCCCAAGAGACCCAGTACTTC. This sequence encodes CSAPQETQYF.

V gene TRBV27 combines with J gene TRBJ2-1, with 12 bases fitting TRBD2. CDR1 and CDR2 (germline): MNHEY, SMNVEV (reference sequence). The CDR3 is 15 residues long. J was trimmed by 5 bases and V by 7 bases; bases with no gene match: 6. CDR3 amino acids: CASTPGLAGNNEQFF. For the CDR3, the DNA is TGTGCCAGCACCCCCGGACTAGCGGGGAACAATGAGCAGTTCTTC.

CDR3 nucleotide sequence: TGTGCCAGCAGCTCCTCCGGGTGGAGCTCCTACGAGCAGTACTTC. Protein: CASSSSGWSSYEQYF. The V and J genes are TRBV13 and TRBJ2-7; D is unresolved. CDR1 is PRHDT and CDR2 is FYEKMQ in the germline V gene (reference sequence). The CDR3 length is 15 residues. V lost 4 bases and J 0 bases, leaving 13 bases between the germline ends.